One and the same sample provided the 25 T cell receptor beta chains below, sequenced in a study of blood T cells in healthy people across ages. Then a second PCR, running roughly 7 to 11 cycles, was carried out with a sample-barcoded 5' primer and a J-beta primer mix. TCRdb redid the calling of the 5' RACE reads with MiXCR, one entry per CDR3 protein. The sample records over a million distinct CDR3 sequences, 45% being singletons. Sequencing was performed on blood. All receptors derive from an older woman in good health.

The chain employs TRBV4-1 and TRBJ2-1; D gene uncertain. The CDR3 runs to 13 residues. Germline V gene sequence: CDR1 MGHRA, CDR2 YSYEKL. Deletions cut 2 bases from V and 4 bases from J, with 6 bases between. CDR3 amino acids: CASSQRNYNEQFF. The CDR3 region has the DNA TGCGCCAGCAGCCAACGGAATTACAATGAGCAGTTCTTC.

The CDR3 loop reads CASSLAGVLDEQFF. The DNA for the CDR3 is TGTGCCAGCAGCTTAGCGGGGGTCTTGGATGAGCAGTTCTTC. The chain uses TRBV7-2 and TRBJ2-1; D assignment may be TRBD1 or TRBD2 (5 bases each). The CDR3 sequence is 14 residues long. Germline CDR1 SGHTA, CDR2 FQGNSA. V was pared by 0 bases and J by 8 bases, with 11 bases between.

V usage is TRBV29-1 and J usage is TRBJ2-3, with TRBD2 identical over 8 bases. Germline CDR1 is SQVTM and CDR2 is ANQGSEA. There are 15 residues in the CDR3. The ends lost 7 bases at V and 5 bases at J; junction bases unmatched: 14. CDR3 nucleotides: TGCAGCGCCGAGGTAAGGAGCGGGAGCGGAGATACGCAGTATTTT. This sequence encodes CSAEVRSGSGDTQYF.

The chain carries TRBV5-1 and TRBJ2-7; TRBD2 aligns across 7 bases. In germline, CDR1 is SGHRS, CDR2 YFSETQ. CDR3 length: 15 residues. Germline trimming cut 4 bases from V and 2 bases from J; bases unmatched to any gene: 9. The CDR3 DNA reads TGCGCCAGCAGCCCCCTGCGGGAGAATCCCTACGAGCAGTACTTC. Translated, it gives CASSPLRENPYEQYF.

This clonotype was detected only a few times. This sequence joins TRBV24-1 and TRBJ2-1, with 12 positions matching TRBD2. V shed 3 bases and J 8 bases; nucleotides not matched to a gene: 7. The CDR3 is 16 residues long. Germline CDR1 and CDR2: KGHDR and SFDVKD. CDR3 protein: CATSDPGLAGLHEQFF. CDR3 nucleotide sequence: TGTGCCACCAGTGATCCCGGACTAGCGGGACTCCATGAGCAGTTCTTC.

This chain uses TRBV20-1 with TRBJ1-5; D is perhaps TRBD1 (6 bases). V dropped 1 base and J dropped 6 bases, with 13 bases sitting between them. This CDR3 has 14 amino acids. The germline V gene encodes CDR1 DFQATT and CDR2 SNEGSKA (reference sequence). The CDR3 sequence is CSARGQVGAQPQHF. The CDR3 nucleotides read TGCAGTGCTAGAGGTCAGGTGGGGGCTCAGCCCCAGCATTTT.

The chain links TRBV12-3 or TRBV12-4 to TRBJ2-3, with TRBD1 identical over 7 bases. The CDR3 is made up of 16 amino acids. Trimming took 4 bases from V and 2 from J; bases not matched to a gene: 9. The CDR3 DNA reads TGTGCCAGCAGTTCCATCGACAGGGTGAACACAGATACGCAGTATTTT. Its translation: CASSSIDRVNTDTQYF.

The chain couples TRBV2 to TRBJ2-5; D is perhaps TRBD1 (6 bases). The tail of the sequence fits TRBJ2-7 better, so the J call may be wrong. CDR1 and CDR2 from the germline V gene are SNHLY and FYNNEI. This CDR3 has 12 amino acids. The CDR3: CASNQGRNEQYF. The CDR3, as DNA: TGTGCCAGCAATCAGGGGCGGAACGAGCAGTACTTC.

V is TRBV9 and J is TRBJ2-7; no clear D gene. Deletions cut 2 bases from V and 5 bases from J, with 14 bases between. CDR3 size: 14 residues. Germline assignment: CDR1 SGDLS and CDR2 YYNGEE. The CDR3 loop is CASSVKGTAHEQYF. DNA of the CDR3: TGTGCCAGCAGCGTTAAGGGTACAGCCCACGAGCAGTACTTC.

This clonotype was observed a few times. The V call is TRBV7-2, the J call TRBJ2-1, with D unresolved. This CDR3 is 17 amino acids long. Trimming removed 5 bases from V and 0 bases from J, with 17 bases in between. Germline CDR1 is SGHTA and CDR2 is FQGNSA. Here the CDR3 DNA reads TGTGCCAGCAGCCCCTATGTCGGTACCAGCTCCTACAATGAGCAGTTCTTC. This codes for CASSPYVGTSSYNEQFF.

This clonotype appeared a few times. This chain links TRBV7-2 with TRBJ2-1, with D uncertain. The CDR3 contains 18 residues. Germline V gene data show CDR1 as SGHTA and CDR2 as FQGNSA. V was clipped by 0 bases and J by 1 base, with 16 bases between them. CDR3 nucleotides: TGTGCCAGCAGCTTAGCGGGTGGGCTACAGCCATCCTACAATGAGCAGTTCTTC. It encodes CASSLAGGLQPSYNEQFF.

This sequence joins TRBV29-1 and TRBJ2-1, with 10 bases matching TRBD1. Trimming at V came to 2 bases and at J to 1 base, leaving 5 bases not matched to a gene. This CDR3 has 16 amino acids. Germline V gene lookup returns CDR1 SQVTM and CDR2 ANQGSEA. CDR3 in amino acids: CSVELTGGSSYNEQFF. The CDR3 bases are TGCAGCGTTGAATTGACAGGGGGCTCATCCTACAATGAGCAGTTCTTC.

The chain uses TRBV30 and TRBJ2-1; D is perhaps TRBD2 (5 bases). Per germline, CDR1 GTSNPN and CDR2 SVGIG (reference sequence). This CDR3 contains 15 residues. V gave up 3 bases and J gave up 0 bases, with 12 bases separating them. Here the CDR3 reads CAWRLAVSSYNEQFF. CDR3 coding DNA: TGTGCCTGGAGGCTAGCCGTGAGCTCCTACAATGAGCAGTTCTTC.

This clonotype has just a few counts. The chain has TRBV2 and TRBJ1-2, with D possibly TRBD1 on 5 matching bases. The germline V and J ends were trimmed by 7 bases and 8 bases, with 11 bases remaining between them. The CDR3 spans 11 residues. CDR1 is SNHLY and CDR2 is FYNNEI in the germline V gene. The CDR3 sequence: CASTGGGGYTF. The CDR3 nucleotides read TGTGCCAGCACCGGGGGAGGCGGCTACACCTTC.

The rearrangement joins TRBV27 to TRBJ2-4; the D is unclear. The CDR3 totals 16 residues. Germline CDR1 is MNHEY and CDR2 is SMNVEV (reference sequence). V was cut by 4 bases and J by 1 base, with 14 bases left in between. The CDR3 protein is CASSSTRARAKNIQYF. As DNA, the CDR3 is TGTGCCAGCAGTTCGACTCGGGCCAGGGCCAAAAACATTCAGTACTTC.

The table lists this clonotype with many counts. The genes are TRBV6-5 and TRBJ1-5, with D possibly being TRBD1 (5 bases). V lost 4 bases, J lost 2 bases, and 6 bases lay in between. The germline gives CDR1 MNHEY, CDR2 SVGAGI. The CDR3 covers 13 residues. The CDR3 loop is CASSSTGNQPQHF. Here the CDR3 DNA reads TGTGCCAGCAGTTCGACAGGCAATCAGCCCCAGCATTTT.

The rearrangement uses TRBV14 and TRBJ2-3; no clear D gene. Trimming pared 0 bases from V and 5 bases from J, leaving 15 bases between. The CDR3 is 16 amino acids. CDR1 and CDR2 from the germline V gene are SGHDN and FVKESK. Written as DNA, the CDR3 is TGTGCCAGCAGCCAAGAGTACGCCTTCCCCGGAGATACGCAGTATTTT. It codes for CASSQEYAFPGDTQYF.

The gene calls are TRBV4-2 and TRBJ1-2, with a possible D match to TRBD1 (6 bases). Germline V lookup: CDR1 LGHNA, CDR2 YNFKEQ. The V end was cut by 6 bases, the J end by 4 bases, with 15 bases between. The CDR3 covers 14 residues. The CDR3 region is CASRPTGNIYGYTF. The DNA for the CDR3 is TGTGCCAGCAGGCCGACAGGAAACATCTATGGCTACACCTTC.

This clonotype was seen repeatedly, ten times or more. This sequence joins TRBV20-1 and TRBJ2-5; 11 nucleotides match TRBD2. With V trimmed by 2 bases and J by 1 base, 6 bases remained unmatched. The CDR3 spans 16 residues. The germline V gene encodes CDR1 DFQATT and CDR2 SNEGSKA (reference sequence). The CDR3: CSARKASGRPQETQYF. The CDR3 coding sequence is TGCAGTGCTAGAAAGGCTAGCGGGAGGCCCCAAGAGACCCAGTACTTC.

The V gene is TRBV29-1, the J gene TRBJ1-1; 8 bases are a match to TRBD1. This CDR3 has 14 residues. Germline CDR1 is SQVTM and CDR2 is ANQGSEA. J lost 1 base, V lost 6 bases, and 7 bases had no gene match. As DNA, the CDR3 is TGCAGCGTGGGGGGGGACAGGAGGAACACTGAAGCTTTCTTT. It translates to CSVGGDRRNTEAFF.

This clonotype occurred many times. The genes are TRBV25-1 and TRBJ2-7, with 11 bases aligning to TRBD1. V lost 3 bases, J lost 1 base, and 2 bases stayed unmatched. Germline CDR1 reads MGHDK; CDR2 reads SYGVNS. This CDR3 comprises 15 residues. The CDR3 region is CASSEGTGGSYEQYF. CDR3 sequence (DNA): TGTGCCAGCAGTGAGGGGACAGGGGGTTCCTACGAGCAGTACTTC.

This clonotype was seen a few times. The V and J genes are TRBV27 and TRBJ1-6; a weak D match, TRBD1 (5 bases). V lost 4 bases and J lost 10, with 20 bases in between. This CDR3 has 16 residues. In germline, CDR1 is MNHEY, CDR2 SMNVEV (reference sequence). Written as DNA, the CDR3 is TGTGCCAGCAGTTCCTCCCTTGGGGGAGGAGGATCACCCCTCCACTTT. It is translated as CASSSSLGGGGSPLHF.

Only a few counts were recorded for this clonotype. V gene TRBV5-1 combines with J gene TRBJ2-1, with 10 bases that match TRBD1. CDR3 length: 15 amino acids. Per germline, CDR1 SGHRS and CDR2 YFSETQ. V lost 4 bases to trimming and J lost 4 bases; unmatched junction nucleotides: 5. CDR3 sequence: CASSPGQGEYNEQFF. The CDR3 nucleotides are TGCGCCAGCAGCCCAGGACAGGGGGAGTACAATGAGCAGTTCTTC. The full variable domain, in which reference TRBV5-1 and TRBJ2-1 provide the parts outside the CDR3, is KAGVTQTPRYLIKTRGQQVTLSCSPISGHRSVSWYQQTPGQGLQFLFEYFSETQRNKGNFPGRFSGRQFSNSRSEMNVSTLELGDSALYLCASSPGQGEYNEQFFGPGTRLTVL.

The chain employs TRBV14 and TRBJ1-1; D is perhaps TRBD1 (6 bases). V was shortened by 3 bases and J by 1 base, with 9 bases between the two germline ends. This CDR3 spans 14 amino acids. CDR1 is SGHDN and CDR2 is FVKESK in the germline V gene. As DNA, the CDR3 is TGTGCCAGCAGCCATGGAGGGGGGAACACTGAAGCTTTCTTT. It specifies CASSHGGGNTEAFF.

V gene TRBV2 combines with J gene TRBJ1-5; D call uncertain. The germline V gene encodes CDR1 SNHLY and CDR2 FYNNEI. With 4 bases removed from V and 2 bases from J, the gap between germline ends came to 12 bases. The CDR3 is 15 amino acids. The CDR3 reads CASSAAALGNQPQHF. DNA for the CDR3: TGTGCCAGCAGTGCGGCGGCCTTGGGCAATCAGCCCCAGCATTTT.